The sequence of this T cell receptor beta chain was determined in a study of blood T cell repertoires in COVID-19. V was cut by 2 bases and J by 7 bases, with 14 bases left in between. The CDR3 has 15 amino acids. The germline V gene has CDR1 KGHSH and CDR2 LQKENI. In the original workflow: Amplification of reference gene primers was used by the study to estimate nucleated cell counts. Some clones are missing from TCRdb's copy, which holds only in-frame ones; the method was immunoSEQ multiplex PCR. V and J calls and clone size are as listed in that table; D and trimming were resolved from the DNA. The table shows about 250,000 clones, with approximately 85% occurring only once.

The chain combines TRBV18 with TRBJ1-4, with D unresolved. The sequence came from a woman in her twenties or thirties with acute or convalescent COVID-19. The sample comprised peripheral blood. The CDR3 here is CASSPDTGRGEKLFF. Written as DNA, the CDR3 is TGTGCCAGCTCACCAGACACCGGGCGGGGTGAAAAACTGTTTTTT.